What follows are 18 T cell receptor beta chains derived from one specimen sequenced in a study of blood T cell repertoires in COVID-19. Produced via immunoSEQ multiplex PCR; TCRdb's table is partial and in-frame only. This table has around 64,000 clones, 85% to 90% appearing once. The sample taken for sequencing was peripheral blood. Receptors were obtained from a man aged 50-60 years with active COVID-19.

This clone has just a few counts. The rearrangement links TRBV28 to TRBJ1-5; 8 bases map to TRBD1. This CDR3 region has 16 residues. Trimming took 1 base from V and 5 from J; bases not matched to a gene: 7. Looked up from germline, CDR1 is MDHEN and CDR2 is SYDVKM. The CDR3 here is CASSLSGQGTDQPQHF. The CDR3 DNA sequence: TGTGCCAGCAGTTTATCTGGACAGGGAACCGATCAGCCCCAGCATTTT.

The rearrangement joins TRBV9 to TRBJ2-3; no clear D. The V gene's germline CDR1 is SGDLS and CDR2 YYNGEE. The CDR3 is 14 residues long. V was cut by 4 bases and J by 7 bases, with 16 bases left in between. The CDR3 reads CASSPLLLGYTQYF. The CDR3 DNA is TGTGCCAGCAGCCCCCTCCTACTGGGCTATACGCAGTATTTT. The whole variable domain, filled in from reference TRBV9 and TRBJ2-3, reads DSGVTQTPKHLITATGQRVTLRCSPRSGDLSVYWYQQSLDQGLQFLIQYYNGEERAKGNILERFSAQQFPDLHSELNLSSLELGDSALYFCASSPLLLGYTQYFGPGTRLTVL.

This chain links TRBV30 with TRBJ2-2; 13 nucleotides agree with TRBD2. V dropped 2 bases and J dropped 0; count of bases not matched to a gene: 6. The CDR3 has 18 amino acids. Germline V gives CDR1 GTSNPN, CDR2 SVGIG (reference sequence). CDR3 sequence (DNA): TGTGCCTGGAGTCCTTCGGGACTAGCGGGGTCGAACACCGGGGAGCTGTTTTTT. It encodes CAWSPSGLAGSNTGELFF.

CDR3 coding DNA: TGTGCCAGCAGACTGGACAGGCCTTACAATGAGCAGTTCTTC. This sequence encodes CASRLDRPYNEQFF. This chain connects TRBV6-5 to TRBJ2-1, with TRBD1 identical over 7 bases. V lost 6 bases and J lost 4; bases outside the gene matches: 6. Germline V gives CDR1 MNHEY, CDR2 SVGAGI. CDR3 length: 14 residues.

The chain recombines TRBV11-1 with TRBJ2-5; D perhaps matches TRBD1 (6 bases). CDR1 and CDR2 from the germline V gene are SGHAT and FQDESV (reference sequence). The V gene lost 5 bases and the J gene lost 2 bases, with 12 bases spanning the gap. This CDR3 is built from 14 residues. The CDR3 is CASSPRGPQETQYF. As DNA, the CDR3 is TGTGCCAGCAGCCCCAGGGGCCCTCAAGAGACCCAGTACTTC.

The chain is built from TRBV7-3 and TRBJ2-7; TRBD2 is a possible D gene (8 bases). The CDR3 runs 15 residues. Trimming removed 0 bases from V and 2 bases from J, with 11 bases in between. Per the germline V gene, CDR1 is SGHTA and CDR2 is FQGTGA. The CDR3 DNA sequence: TGTGCCAGCAGCTTAACTAGCGGGACAGCCTACGAGCAGTACTTC. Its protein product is CASSLTSGTAYEQYF.

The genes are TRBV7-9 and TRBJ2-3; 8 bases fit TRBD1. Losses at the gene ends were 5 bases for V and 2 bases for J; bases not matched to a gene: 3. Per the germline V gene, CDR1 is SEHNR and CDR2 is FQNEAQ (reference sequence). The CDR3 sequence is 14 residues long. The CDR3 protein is CASSRDRFTDTQYF. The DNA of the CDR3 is TGTGCCAGCAGCAGGGACAGGTTCACAGATACGCAGTATTTT. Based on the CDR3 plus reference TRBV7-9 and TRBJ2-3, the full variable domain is DTGVSQNPRHKITKRGQNVTFRCDPISEHNRLYWYRQTLGQGPEFLTYFQNEAQLEKSRLLSDRFSAERPKGSFSTLEIQRTEQGDSAMYLCASSRDRFTDTQYFGPGTRLTVL.

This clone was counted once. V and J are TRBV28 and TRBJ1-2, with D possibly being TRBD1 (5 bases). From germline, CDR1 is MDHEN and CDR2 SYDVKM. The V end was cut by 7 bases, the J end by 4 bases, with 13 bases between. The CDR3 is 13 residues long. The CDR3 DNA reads TGTGCCAGCACCCGGGGGGGAATCTATGGCTACACCTTC. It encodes CASTRGGIYGYTF.

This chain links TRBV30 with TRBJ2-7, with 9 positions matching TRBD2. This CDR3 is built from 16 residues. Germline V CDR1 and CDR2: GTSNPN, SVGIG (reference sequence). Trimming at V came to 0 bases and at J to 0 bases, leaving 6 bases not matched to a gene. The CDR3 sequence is CAWSVRGSGSSYEQYF. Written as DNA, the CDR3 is TGTGCCTGGAGTGTACGGGGTAGCGGGAGCTCCTACGAGCAGTACTTC.

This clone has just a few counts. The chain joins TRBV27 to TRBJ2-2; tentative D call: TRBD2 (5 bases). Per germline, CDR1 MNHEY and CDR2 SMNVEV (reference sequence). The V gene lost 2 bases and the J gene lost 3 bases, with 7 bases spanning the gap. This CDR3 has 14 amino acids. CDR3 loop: CASSLRGYTGELFF. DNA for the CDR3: TGTGCCAGCAGTTTACGAGGGTACACCGGGGAGCTGTTTTTT.

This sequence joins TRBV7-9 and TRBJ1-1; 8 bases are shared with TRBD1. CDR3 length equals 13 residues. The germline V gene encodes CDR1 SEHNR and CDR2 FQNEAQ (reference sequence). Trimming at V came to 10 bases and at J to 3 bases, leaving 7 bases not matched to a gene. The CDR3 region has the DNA TGTGCCACCAAGGACAGGGTTGACACTGAAGCTTTCTTT. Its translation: CATKDRVDTEAFF.

The CDR3 region is CASSFRGQETQYF. CDR3 coding DNA: TGTGCCAGCAGTTTTAGGGGGCAAGAGACCCAGTACTTC. The V gene is TRBV12-3 or TRBV12-4, the J gene TRBJ2-5; D may be TRBD1 (6 bases). V dropped 3 bases and J dropped 2 bases, with 7 bases sitting between them. The CDR3 consists of 13 residues.

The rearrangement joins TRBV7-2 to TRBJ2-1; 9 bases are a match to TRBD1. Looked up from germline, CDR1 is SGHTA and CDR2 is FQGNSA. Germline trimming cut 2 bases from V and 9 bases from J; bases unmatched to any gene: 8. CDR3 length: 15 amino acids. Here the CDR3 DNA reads TGTGCCAGCAGCTTACAAGGGACAGGGATGGGTGAGCAGTTCTTC. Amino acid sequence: CASSLQGTGMGEQFF.

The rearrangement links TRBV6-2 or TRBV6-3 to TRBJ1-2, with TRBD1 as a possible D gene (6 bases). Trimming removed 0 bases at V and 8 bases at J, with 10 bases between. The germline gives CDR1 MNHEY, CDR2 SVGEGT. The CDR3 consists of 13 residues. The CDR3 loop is CASSYSSRGGYTF. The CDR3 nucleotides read TGTGCCAGCAGTTACTCGTCCAGGGGAGGCTACACCTTC.

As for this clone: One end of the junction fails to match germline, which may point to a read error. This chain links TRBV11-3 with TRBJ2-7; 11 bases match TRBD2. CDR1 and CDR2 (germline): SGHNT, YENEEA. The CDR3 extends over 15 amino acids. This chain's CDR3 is CASSLAGTSGFGTDF. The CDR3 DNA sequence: TGTGCCAGCAGCTTAGCCGGGACTAGCGGATTTGGGACGGACTTC.

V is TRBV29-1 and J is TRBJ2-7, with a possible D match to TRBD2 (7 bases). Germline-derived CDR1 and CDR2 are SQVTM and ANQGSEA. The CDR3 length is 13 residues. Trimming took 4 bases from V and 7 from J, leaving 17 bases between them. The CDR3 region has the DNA TGCAGCGTTGGGGGGGGCGCCTCCAGGGAGCAGTACTTC. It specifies CSVGGGASREQYF.

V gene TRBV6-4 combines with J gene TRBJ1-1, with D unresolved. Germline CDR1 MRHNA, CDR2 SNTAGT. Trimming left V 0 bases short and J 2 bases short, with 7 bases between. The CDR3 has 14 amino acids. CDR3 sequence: CASSDSSRNTEAFF. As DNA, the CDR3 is TGTGCCAGCAGTGACTCGAGTCGTAACACTGAAGCTTTCTTT.

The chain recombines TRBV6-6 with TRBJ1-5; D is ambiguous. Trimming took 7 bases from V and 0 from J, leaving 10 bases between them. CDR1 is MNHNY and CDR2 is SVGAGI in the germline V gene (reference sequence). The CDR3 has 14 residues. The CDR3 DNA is TGTGCCAGCATAGGCGGTCTTAGCAATCAGCCCCAGCATTTT. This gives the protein CASIGGLSNQPQHF.